The 18 T cell receptor beta chains listed next were all sequenced from one sample in a study of T cells expressing NK-cell markers (dated by TCRdb to between 2020 and 2021). The library was made by 5' RACE. The reads were generated on an Illumina HiSeq 2000. Reads reprocessed by TCRdb are summarized as one entry per CDR3 protein sequence, and DNA is absent. The table kept for this sample lists 400,000 to 450,000 distinct CDR3 sequences. The top ten clones comprise 7.3% of the sample. Specimen: blood T cells: a sorted CD56 or NKG2C T cell subset, CD4+ or CD8+ T cells, or bulk PBMC T cells (not recorded which). These TCRs come from a woman between 18 and 69 years old in good health.

The chain is built from TRBV6-1 and TRBJ2-6; the TRBD1 assignment by TCRdb is unverifiable without DNA. The CDR3 is made up of 16 amino acids. In germline, CDR1 is MNHNS, CDR2 SASEGT. The chain's CDR3 is CASSLTGTGKANVLTF.

This chain uses TRBV7-3 with TRBJ2-2; without DNA, the TCRdb call of TRBD1 cannot be checked. Germline assignment: CDR1 SGHTA and CDR2 FQGTGA. The CDR3 length is 16 residues. Here the CDR3 reads CASSLVGGGITGELFF.

J is TRBJ2-7 and V is TRBV20-1. Germline V gene data show CDR1 as DFQATT and CDR2 as SNEGSKA (reference sequence). This CDR3 region has 13 residues. CDR3 sequence reads: CSARAGTSYEQYF.

The chain carries TRBV7-8 and TRBJ1-4; TCRdb returns TRBD1, unconfirmable since there is no DNA. The CDR3 consists of 19 residues. In germline, CDR1 is SGHVS, CDR2 FQNEAQ. CDR3 sequence reads: CASTGNGQAIPAANEKLFF.

This chain links TRBV30 with TRBJ2-3; absent DNA, TCRdb's TRBD2 call cannot be checked. This CDR3 contains 14 residues. The germline CDR1 and CDR2 sequences are GTSNPN and SVGIG (reference sequence). CDR3: CAWSVGGLSDTQYF.

The chain is built from TRBV12-3 or TRBV12-4 and TRBJ2-2; absent DNA, TCRdb's TRBD1 call cannot be checked. The CDR3 has 17 residues. The CDR3 region is CASSLGTVTINTGELFF.

The chain is built from TRBV10-2 and TRBJ1-2; checking the TCRdb D call of TRBD1 is not possible without DNA. CDR3 length equals 14 residues. Looked up from germline, CDR1 is WSHSY and CDR2 is SAAADI. CDR3 sequence: CASSKGQIDYGYTF.

The chain has TRBV21-1 and TRBJ1-5. TRBV21-1 constitutes a pseudogene. The CDR3 is 15 residues long. CDR3 residues: CASSKEEGTNQPQHF.

The gene calls are TRBV20-1 and TRBJ1-1. Germline lookup yields CDR1 DFQATT and CDR2 SNEGSKA (reference sequence). The CDR3 is 14 residues long. This CDR3 reads CSARVAGPSTEAFF.

The V and J genes are TRBV20-1 and TRBJ1-1; lacking DNA, the TRBD1 call made by TCRdb goes unchecked. The CDR3 is made up of 14 amino acids. Germline lookup yields CDR1 DFQATT and CDR2 SNEGSKA (reference sequence). CDR3 sequence reads: CSARDWGDGTEAFF.

The genes are TRBV5-5 and TRBJ1-6; TCRdb selects TRBD1, and the lack of DNA leaves this call unchecked. Germline V gene lookup returns CDR1 SGHKS and CDR2 YYEKEE (reference sequence). The CDR3 totals 16 residues. The CDR3 is CASSLEGSGSTSPLHF. Full variable domain (rest looked up from reference TRBV5-5 and TRBJ1-6): DAGVTQSPTHLIKTRGQQVTLRCSPISGHKSVSWYQQVLGQGPQFIFQYYEKEERGRGNFPDRFSARQFPNYSSELNVNALLLGDSALYLCASSLEGSGSTSPLHFGNGTRLTVT.

The V gene is TRBV12-3 or TRBV12-4, the J gene TRBJ2-7; no DNA is available, so the TRBD2 call from TCRdb remains unchecked. The CDR3 is 15 amino acids. CDR3 protein: CASSLGLAATYEQYF.

This chain links TRBV12-3 or TRBV12-4 with TRBJ2-1; TCRdb selects TRBD1, and the lack of DNA leaves this call unchecked. The CDR3 sequence is 16 residues long. CDR3 amino acids: CASSASGQGVYNEQFF.

The rearrangement uses TRBV5-6 and TRBJ2-3; TCRdb proposes TRBD2, but this gene call is untestable without DNA. CDR3 length: 14 amino acids. Germline V CDR1 and CDR2: SGHDT, YYEEEE. The CDR3 here is CASNTGRATDTQYF.

The chain has TRBV11-2 and TRBJ1-1. Germline V lookup: CDR1 SGHAT, CDR2 FQNNGV. This CDR3 region has 13 residues. This CDR3 reads CASSLVASLGAFF.

The CDR3 loop is CSARDIGHAYEQYF. The chain recombines TRBV20-1 with TRBJ2-7; TCRdb picks TRBD1, but there is no DNA to check that call. CDR1 and CDR2 (germline): DFQATT, SNEGSKA (reference sequence). The CDR3 spans 14 residues.

The chain recombines TRBV21-1 with TRBJ2-5; the TCRdb D gene call, TRBD1, has no DNA to confirm it. TRBV21-1 is given as a pseudogene. CDR3 length: 16 amino acids. CDR3 loop: CASSKGGDVREETQYF.

The genes are TRBV19 and TRBJ2-3; TCRdb's D call of TRBD2 is untestable without DNA. Germline loops: CDR1 LNHDA, CDR2 SQIVND (reference sequence). CDR3 length equals 16 residues. This CDR3 reads CASSIEGLAGVDTQYF.